These 5 T cell receptor beta chains were all obtained from the same sample, sequenced in a study of response to subunit inactivated influenza vaccine. MiXCR, applied by TCRdb to the RT-PCR reads, yields one record per CDR3 protein. The sample contains around 580,000 distinct CDR3 sequences, about 15% of which appear only once. The specimen was PBMCs from blood, collected roughly 12 days after vaccination. The receptors derive from a man aged 50-59 years who received an inactivated influenza vaccine.

This clonotype was seen only a few times. This chain uses TRBV6-5 with TRBJ2-7; 9 bases line up with TRBD1. V was pared by 4 bases and J by 6 bases, with 13 bases of the junction left unmatched. From germline, CDR1 is MNHEY and CDR2 SVGAGI. The CDR3 spans 16 residues. The CDR3 sequence: CASSSKTGTGLFEQYF. The CDR3 DNA sequence: TGTGCCAGCAGTTCCAAAACCGGGACAGGGCTATTCGAGCAGTACTTC.

J is TRBJ2-1 and V is TRBV6-1; TRBD2 matches 9 bases. This CDR3 contains 16 residues. After removal of 5 bases from V and 6 bases from J, the junction contained 11 bases not matched to a gene. CDR1 MNHNS and CDR2 SASEGT come from the germline V gene. DNA for the CDR3: TGTGCCAGCAGTCGCCTGACTAGCGGAACCCCCAATGAGCAGTTCTTC. Translation: CASSRLTSGTPNEQFF.

CDR3 bases: TGTGCCAGCAGCTTAGCATTTTCGGCCGGGGAGCTGTTTTTT. It is translated as CASSLAFSAGELFF. J is TRBJ2-2 and V is TRBV7-2; D is unresolved. Trimming removed 0 bases at V and 6 bases at J, with 8 bases between. This CDR3 is built from 14 residues. CDR1 is SGHTA, CDR2 FQGNSA, per germline.

The chain links TRBV5-6 to TRBJ1-1; tentative D call: TRBD1 (6 bases). Germline CDR1 is SGHDT and CDR2 is YYEEEE. This CDR3 has 12 amino acids. V was cut by 2 bases and J by 6 bases, with 8 bases left in between. This chain's CDR3 is CASSLQGSEAFF. The CDR3 DNA sequence: TGTGCCAGCAGCTTACAGGGCTCTGAAGCTTTCTTT.

This clonotype was seen ten or more times. The genes are TRBV6-2 or TRBV6-3 and TRBJ2-1, with 10 bases lining up with TRBD2. The CDR3 is made up of 14 amino acids. V lost 4 bases and J lost 8; bases outside the gene matches: 5. Per germline, CDR1 MNHEY and CDR2 SVGEGT. The CDR3 DNA is TGTGCCAGCAGTTCCTTAGCGGGAGGTGATGAGCAGTTCTTC. Translating it yields CASSSLAGGDEQFF.